The clone carrying this T cell receptor (beta chain) is a singleton in its sample. Germline loops: CDR1 MNHEY, CDR2 SVGEGT. This CDR3 comprises 10 residues. TCRdb redid the calling of the 5' RACE reads with MiXCR, one entry per CDR3 protein. The sample lists around 1.7 million distinct CDR3 sequences, roughly a third occurring once. The data were taken from a study of identical twins. The chain recombines TRBV6-2 or TRBV6-3 with TRBJ2-1; D gene uncertain. The end of the DNA aligns better with TRBJ2-7, so the J call may be wrong. The specimen sequenced was cord blood. This clonotype was sampled from a newborn girl in good health. CDR3 loop: CASYYNEQYF. The CDR3 DNA reads TGTGCCAGCTACTACAATGAGCAGTACTTC.